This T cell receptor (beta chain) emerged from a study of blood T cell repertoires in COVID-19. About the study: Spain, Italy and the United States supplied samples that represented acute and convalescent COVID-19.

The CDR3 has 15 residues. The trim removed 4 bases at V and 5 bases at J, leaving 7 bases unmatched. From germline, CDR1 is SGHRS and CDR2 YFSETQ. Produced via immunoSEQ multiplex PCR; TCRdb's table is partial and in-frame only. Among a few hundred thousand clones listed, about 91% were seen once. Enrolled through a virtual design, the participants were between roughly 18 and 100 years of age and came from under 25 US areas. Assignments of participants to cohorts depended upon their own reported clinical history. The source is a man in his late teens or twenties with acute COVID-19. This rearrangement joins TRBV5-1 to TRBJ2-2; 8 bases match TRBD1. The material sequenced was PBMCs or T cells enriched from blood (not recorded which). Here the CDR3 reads CASSNRDRRTGELFF. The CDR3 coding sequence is TGCGCCAGCAGCAACCGGGACAGGAGAACCGGGGAGCTGTTTTTT. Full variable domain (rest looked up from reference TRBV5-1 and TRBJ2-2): KAGVTQTPRYLIKTRGQQVTLSCSPISGHRSVSWYQQTPGQGLQFLFEYFSETQRNKGNFPGRFSGRQFSNSRSEMNVSTLELGDSALYLCASSNRDRRTGELFFGEGSRLTVL.